The TCR beta chain under discussion was sequenced for a study of neurological immune-mediated disorders. Noted time point: longitudinal time-point 1 (baseline). 5'RACE with 10-nucleotide random UMIs generated the cDNA. Using its own MiXCR run on the 5' RACE reads, TCRdb lists one record per CDR3 protein. The sample yields around 69,000 distinct CDR3 sequences, 10% seen once. Many counts were recorded for this clonotype. The sequence derives from a man younger than 45 in good health. Sequenced input: PBMCs.

CDR3 loop: CASSLADYQQYF. In nucleotides, the CDR3 is TGTGCCAGCAGCTTAGCGGACTATCAGCAGTACTTC. The chain uses TRBV7-9 and TRBJ2-7; D is perhaps TRBD2 (6 bases). The germline V and J ends were trimmed by 0 bases and 8 bases, with 8 bases remaining between them. CDR1 SEHNR and CDR2 FQNEAQ come from the germline V gene (reference sequence). This CDR3 has 12 residues.